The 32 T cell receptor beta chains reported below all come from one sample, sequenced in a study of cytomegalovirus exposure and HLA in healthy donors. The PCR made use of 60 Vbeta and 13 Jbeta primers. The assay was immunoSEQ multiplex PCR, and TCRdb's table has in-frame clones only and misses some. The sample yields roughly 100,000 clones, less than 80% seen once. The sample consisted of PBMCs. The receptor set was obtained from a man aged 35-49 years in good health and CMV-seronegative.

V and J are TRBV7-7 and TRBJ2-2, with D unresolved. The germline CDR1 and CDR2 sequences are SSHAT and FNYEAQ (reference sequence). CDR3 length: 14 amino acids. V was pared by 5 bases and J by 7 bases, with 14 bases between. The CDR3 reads CASSPTVSGGELFF. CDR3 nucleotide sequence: TGTGCCAGCAGCCCAACAGTATCCGGCGGGGAGCTGTTTTTT.

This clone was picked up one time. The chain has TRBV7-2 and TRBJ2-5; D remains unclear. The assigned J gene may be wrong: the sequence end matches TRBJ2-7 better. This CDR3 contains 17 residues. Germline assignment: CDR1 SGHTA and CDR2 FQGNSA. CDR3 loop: CASSLSVAANFPYEQYF. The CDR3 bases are TGTGCCAGCAGCTTAAGCGTGGCTGCCAACTTCCCCTACGAGCAGTACTTC.

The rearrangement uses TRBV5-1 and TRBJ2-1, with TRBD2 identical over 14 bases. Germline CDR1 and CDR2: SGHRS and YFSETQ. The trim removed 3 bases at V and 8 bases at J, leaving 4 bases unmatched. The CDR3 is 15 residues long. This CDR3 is CASSWTSGGPYEQFF. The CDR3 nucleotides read TGCGCCAGCAGCTGGACTAGCGGGGGGCCCTATGAGCAGTTCTTC.

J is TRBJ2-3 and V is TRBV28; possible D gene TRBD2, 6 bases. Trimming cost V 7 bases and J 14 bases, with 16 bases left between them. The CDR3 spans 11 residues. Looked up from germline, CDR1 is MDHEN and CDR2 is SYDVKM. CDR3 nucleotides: TGTGCCAGCATCCGCGGCGGGAAGGGGTATTTT. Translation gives CASIRGGKGYF.

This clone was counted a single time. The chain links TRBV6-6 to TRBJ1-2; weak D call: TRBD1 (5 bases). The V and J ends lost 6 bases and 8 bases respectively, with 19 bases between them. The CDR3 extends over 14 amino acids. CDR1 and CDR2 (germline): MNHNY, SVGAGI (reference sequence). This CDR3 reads CASSPDRTPAGYTF. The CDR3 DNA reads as TGTGCCAGCAGCCCAGACCGGACACCGGCGGGCTACACCTTC.

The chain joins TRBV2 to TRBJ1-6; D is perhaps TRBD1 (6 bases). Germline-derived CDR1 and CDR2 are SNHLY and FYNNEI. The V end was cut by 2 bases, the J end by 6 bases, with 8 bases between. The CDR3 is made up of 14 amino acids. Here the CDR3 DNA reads TGTGCCAGCAGTGAATGGACAGCTAATTCACCCCTCCACTTT. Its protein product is CASSEWTANSPLHF.

This CDR3 reads CASSPAGPDTQYF. The CDR3, as DNA: TGTGCCAGCAGTCCTGCTGGGCCAGATACGCAGTATTTT. The rearrangement uses TRBV28 and TRBJ2-3; no clear D. CDR1 is MDHEN, CDR2 SYDVKM, per germline. Trimming removed 5 bases from V and 4 bases from J, with 10 bases in between. The length of the CDR3 is 13 residues.

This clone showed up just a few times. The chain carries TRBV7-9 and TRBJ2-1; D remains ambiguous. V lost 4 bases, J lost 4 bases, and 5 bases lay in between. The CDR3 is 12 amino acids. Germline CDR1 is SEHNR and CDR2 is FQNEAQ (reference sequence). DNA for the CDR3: TGTGCCAGCAGCTCCAGGTACAATGAGCAGTTCTTC. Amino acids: CASSSRYNEQFF.

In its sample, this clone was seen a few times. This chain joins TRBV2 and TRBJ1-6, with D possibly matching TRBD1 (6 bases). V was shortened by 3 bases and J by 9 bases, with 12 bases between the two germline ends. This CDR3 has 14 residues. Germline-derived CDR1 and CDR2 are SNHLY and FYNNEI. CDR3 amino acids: CASSDQGLGSPLHF. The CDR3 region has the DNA TGTGCCAGCAGTGATCAGGGGCTGGGTTCACCCCTCCACTTT.

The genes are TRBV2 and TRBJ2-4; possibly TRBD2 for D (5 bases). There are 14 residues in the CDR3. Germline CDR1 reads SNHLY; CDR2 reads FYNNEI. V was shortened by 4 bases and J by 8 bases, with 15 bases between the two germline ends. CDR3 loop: CASSGRELVDIQYF. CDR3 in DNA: TGTGCCAGCAGTGGAAGGGAGCTCGTAGACATTCAGTACTTC. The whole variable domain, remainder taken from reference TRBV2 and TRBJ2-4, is EPEVTQTPSHQVTQMGQEVILRCVPISNHLYFYWYRQILGQKVEFLVSFYNNEISEKSEIFDDQFSVERPDGSNFTLKIRSTKLEDSAMYFCASSGRELVDIQYFGAGTRLSVL.

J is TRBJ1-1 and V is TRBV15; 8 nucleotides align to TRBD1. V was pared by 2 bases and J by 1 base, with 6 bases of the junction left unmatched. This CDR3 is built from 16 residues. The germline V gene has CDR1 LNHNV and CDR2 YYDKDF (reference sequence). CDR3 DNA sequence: TGTGCCACCAGCAGATCCAGGGGGCCAACGAACACTGAAGCTTTCTTT. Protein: CATSRSRGPTNTEAFF.

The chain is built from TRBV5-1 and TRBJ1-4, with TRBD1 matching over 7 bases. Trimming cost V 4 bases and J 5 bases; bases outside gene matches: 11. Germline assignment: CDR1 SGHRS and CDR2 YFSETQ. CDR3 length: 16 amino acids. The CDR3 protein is CASSPRGAGRNEKLFF. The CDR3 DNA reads TGCGCCAGCAGCCCCAGGGGGGCAGGGCGAAATGAAAAACTGTTTTTT. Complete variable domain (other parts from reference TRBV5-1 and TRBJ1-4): KAGVTQTPRYLIKTRGQQVTLSCSPISGHRSVSWYQQTPGQGLQFLFEYFSETQRNKGNFPGRFSGRQFSNSRSEMNVSTLELGDSALYLCASSPRGAGRNEKLFFGSGTQLSVL.

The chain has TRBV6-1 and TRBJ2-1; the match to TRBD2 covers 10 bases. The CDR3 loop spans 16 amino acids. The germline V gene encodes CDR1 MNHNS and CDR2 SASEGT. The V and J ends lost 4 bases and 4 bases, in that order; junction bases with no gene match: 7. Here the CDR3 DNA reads TGTGCCAGCAGTGGTACTAGCGGGACTGGGTACAATGAGCAGTTCTTC. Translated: CASSGTSGTGYNEQFF.

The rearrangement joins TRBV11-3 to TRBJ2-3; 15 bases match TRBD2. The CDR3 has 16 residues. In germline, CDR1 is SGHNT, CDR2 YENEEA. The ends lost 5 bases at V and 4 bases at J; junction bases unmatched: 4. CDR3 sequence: CASSQGTSGRSDTQYF. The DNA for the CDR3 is TGTGCCAGCAGCCAGGGGACTAGCGGGAGGTCAGATACGCAGTATTTT.

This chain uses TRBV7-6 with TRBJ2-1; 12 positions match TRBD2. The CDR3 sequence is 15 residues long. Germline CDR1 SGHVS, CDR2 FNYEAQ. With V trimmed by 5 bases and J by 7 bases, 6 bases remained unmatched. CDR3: CASSLGTSGSNEQFF. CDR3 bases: TGTGCCAGCAGCCTCGGGACTAGCGGGTCGAATGAGCAGTTCTTC.

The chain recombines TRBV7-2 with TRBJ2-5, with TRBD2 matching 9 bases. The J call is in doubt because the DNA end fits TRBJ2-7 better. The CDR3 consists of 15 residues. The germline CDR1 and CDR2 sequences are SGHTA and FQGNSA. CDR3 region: CASSLGSGGYYEQYF. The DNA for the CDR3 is TGTGCCAGCAGCTTAGGTAGCGGGGGCTACTACGAGCAGTACTTC.

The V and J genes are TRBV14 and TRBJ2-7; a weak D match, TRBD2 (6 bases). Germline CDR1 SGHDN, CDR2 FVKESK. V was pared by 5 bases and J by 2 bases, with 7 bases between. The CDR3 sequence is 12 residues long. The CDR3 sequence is CASSTGAYEQYF. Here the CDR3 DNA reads TGTGCCAGCAGCACGGGAGCCTACGAGCAGTACTTC.

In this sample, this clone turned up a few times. The CDR3 DNA is TGTGCCAGCTCACCACAACGAGGGGGAGACACCGGGGAGCTGTTTTTT. Translation: CASSPQRGGDTGELFF. The chain has TRBV18 and TRBJ2-2; TRBD1 is a possible D gene (6 bases). Trimming took off 1 base at V and 3 bases at J, with 12 bases between the two ends. The germline CDR1 and CDR2 sequences are KGHSH and LQKENI. This CDR3 has 16 amino acids.

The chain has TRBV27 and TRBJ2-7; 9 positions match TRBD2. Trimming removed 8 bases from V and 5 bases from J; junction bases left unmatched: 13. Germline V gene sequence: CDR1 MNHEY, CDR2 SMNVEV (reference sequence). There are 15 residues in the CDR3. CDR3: CASGHRTGTSHEQYF. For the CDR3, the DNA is TGTGCCAGCGGGCACCGGACCGGGACTAGCCACGAGCAGTACTTC.

In DNA, the CDR3 is TGTGCCAGCAGCTCTCCCACGGGTCGTGGCCAAGAGACCCAGTACTTC. Translated, it gives CASSSPTGRGQETQYF. The gene calls are TRBV5-4 and TRBJ2-5; D is ambiguous. V dropped 3 bases and J dropped 1 base, with 16 bases sitting between them. This CDR3 spans 16 amino acids. CDR1 is SGHNT and CDR2 is YYREEE in the germline V gene (reference sequence).

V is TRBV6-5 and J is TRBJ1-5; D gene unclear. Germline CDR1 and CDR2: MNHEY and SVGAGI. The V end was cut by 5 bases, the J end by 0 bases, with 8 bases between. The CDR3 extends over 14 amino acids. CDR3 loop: CASSRTYSNQPQHF. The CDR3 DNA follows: TGTGCCAGCAGTCGGACTTATAGCAATCAGCCCCAGCATTTT.

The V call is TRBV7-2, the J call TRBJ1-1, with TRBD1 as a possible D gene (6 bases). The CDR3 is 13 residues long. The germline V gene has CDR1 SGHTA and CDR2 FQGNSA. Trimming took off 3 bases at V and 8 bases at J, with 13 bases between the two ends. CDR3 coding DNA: TGTGCCAGCAGCTTCGATTACAGGGCGGAAGCTTTCTTT. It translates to CASSFDYRAEAFF.

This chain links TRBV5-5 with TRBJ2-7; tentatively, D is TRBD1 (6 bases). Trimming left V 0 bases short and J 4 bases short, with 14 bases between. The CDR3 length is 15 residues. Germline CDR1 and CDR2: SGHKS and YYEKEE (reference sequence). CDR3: CASSLGDTFMYEQYF. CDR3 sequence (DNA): TGTGCCAGCAGCTTGGGGGACACCTTTATGTACGAGCAGTACTTC.

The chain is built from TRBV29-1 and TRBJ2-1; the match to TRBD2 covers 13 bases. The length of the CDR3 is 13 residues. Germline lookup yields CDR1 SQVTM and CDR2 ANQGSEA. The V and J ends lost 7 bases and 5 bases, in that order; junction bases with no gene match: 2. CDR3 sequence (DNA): TGCAGCGGGGGACTAGCGGGAAACAATGAGCAGTTCTTC. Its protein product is CSGGLAGNNEQFF.

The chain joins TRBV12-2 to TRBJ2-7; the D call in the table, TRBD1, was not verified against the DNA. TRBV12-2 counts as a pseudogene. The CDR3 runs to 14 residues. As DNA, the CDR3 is TGTGCAAGTCGCTTCCGGACAGACTCCTACGAGCAGTACTTC. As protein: CASRFRTDSYEQYF.

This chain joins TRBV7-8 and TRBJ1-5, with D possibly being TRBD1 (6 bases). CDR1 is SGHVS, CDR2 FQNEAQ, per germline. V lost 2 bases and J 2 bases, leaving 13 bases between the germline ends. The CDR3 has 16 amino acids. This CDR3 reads CASSLQGLDGNQPQHF. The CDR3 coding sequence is TGTGCCAGCAGCTTACAGGGGCTTGACGGCAATCAGCCCCAGCATTTT. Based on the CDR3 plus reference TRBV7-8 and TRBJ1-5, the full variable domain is GAGVSQSPRYKVAKRGQDVALRCDPISGHVSLFWYQQALGQGPEFLTYFQNEAQLDKSGLPSDRFFAERPEGSVSTLKIQRTQQEDSAVYLCASSLQGLDGNQPQHFGDGTRLSIL.

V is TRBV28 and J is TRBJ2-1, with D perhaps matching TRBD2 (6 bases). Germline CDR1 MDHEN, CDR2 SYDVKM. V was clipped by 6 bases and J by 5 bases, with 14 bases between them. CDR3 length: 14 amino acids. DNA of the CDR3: TGTGCCAGCAGGCTGGGGGGTGGCCACAATGAGCAGTTCTTC. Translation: CASRLGGGHNEQFF.

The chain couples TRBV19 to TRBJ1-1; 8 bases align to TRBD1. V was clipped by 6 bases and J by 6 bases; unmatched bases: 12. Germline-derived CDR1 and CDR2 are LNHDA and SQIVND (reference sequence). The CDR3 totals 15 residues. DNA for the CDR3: TGTGCCAGTAGCGTACTCAGGGGGCGCCGGGCTGAAGCTTTCTTT. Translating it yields CASSVLRGRRAEAFF.

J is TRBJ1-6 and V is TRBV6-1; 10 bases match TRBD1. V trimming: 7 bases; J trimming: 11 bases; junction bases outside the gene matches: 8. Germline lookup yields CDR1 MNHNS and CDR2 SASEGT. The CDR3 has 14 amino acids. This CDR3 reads CASTPPGQGPPLHF. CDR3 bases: TGTGCCAGCACCCCACCGGGACAGGGGCCACCCCTCCACTTT.

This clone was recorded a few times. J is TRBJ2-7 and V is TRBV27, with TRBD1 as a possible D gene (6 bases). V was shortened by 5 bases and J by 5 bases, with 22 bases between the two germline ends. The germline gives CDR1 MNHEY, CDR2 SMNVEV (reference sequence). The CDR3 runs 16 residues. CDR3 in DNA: TGTGCCAGCAGTCATCGACGGGACACCACTATCCACGAGCAGTACTTC. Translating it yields CASSHRRDTTIHEQYF.

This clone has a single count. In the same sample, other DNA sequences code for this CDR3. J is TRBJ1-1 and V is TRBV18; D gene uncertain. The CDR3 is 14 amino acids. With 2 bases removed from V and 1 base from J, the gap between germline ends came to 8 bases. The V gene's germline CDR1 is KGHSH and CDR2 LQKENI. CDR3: CASSPSGRNTEAFF. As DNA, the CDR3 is TGTGCCAGCTCACCAAGCGGACGGAACACTGAAGCTTTCTTT.

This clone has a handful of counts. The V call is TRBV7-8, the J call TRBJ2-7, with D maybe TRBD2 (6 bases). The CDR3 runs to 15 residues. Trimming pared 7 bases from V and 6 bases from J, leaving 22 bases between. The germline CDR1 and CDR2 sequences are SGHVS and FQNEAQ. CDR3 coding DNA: TGTGCCAGCACCCTAGGGAGGTCGGACAAGCGCGAGCAGTACTTC. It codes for CASTLGRSDKREQYF.